The 31 T cell receptor beta chains presented below share a single source sample, sequenced in a study of cytomegalovirus exposure and HLA in healthy donors (dated by TCRdb to 2016 to 2017). Library construction relied on the immunoSEQ multiplex PCR assay. What TCRdb holds here is the immuneACCESS table cut down to in-frame rearrangements. Part of the clones is not present; checked against another copy, under half of the missing clones reflect an unresolved V gene, and the others are unexplained. Across this sample there are some 100,000 clones, with more than 75% seen only once. The leading ten clones occupy 4% to 6% of the sample. Sequencing was performed on PBMCs. These receptors were collected from a man aged 18-30 years in good health and CMV-seronegative.

The chain couples TRBV5-6 to TRBJ2-5, with TRBD1 matching over 9 bases. CDR3 size: 15 residues. The junction had 5 bases not matched to a gene; V was cut back by 3 bases and J by 2 bases. CDR1 SGHDT and CDR2 YYEEEE come from the germline V gene. The CDR3 region is CASSYGTGRQETQYF. CDR3 DNA sequence: TGTGCCAGCAGCTACGGGACAGGGAGGCAAGAGACCCAGTACTTC. The complete variable domain, with remaining parts taken from reference TRBV5-6 and TRBJ2-5, reads DAGVTQSPTHLIKTRGQQVTLRCSPKSGHDTVSWYQQALGQGPQFIFQYYEEEERQRGNFPDRFSGHQFPNYSSELNVNALLLGDSALYLCASSYGTGRQETQYFGPGTRLLVL.

The table lists this clone with a few counts. This chain joins TRBV11-2 and TRBJ2-1; the match to TRBD2 covers 7 bases. V dropped 6 bases and J dropped 10; count of bases not matched to a gene: 9. This CDR3 is 13 amino acids long. Germline CDR1 SGHAT, CDR2 FQNNGV. CDR3 coding DNA: TGTGCCAGCAGTCCTAGCGGAGAATCAGAGCAGTTCTTC. It yields the protein CASSPSGESEQFF.

The chain joins TRBV18 to TRBJ1-2; 7 bases are shared with TRBD1. The germline CDR1 and CDR2 sequences are KGHSH and LQKENI. This CDR3 spans 15 amino acids. The ends lost 8 bases at V and 2 bases at J; junction bases unmatched: 11. The CDR3 DNA follows: TGTGCCAGCGGCGGGGCAGGGGGGCACAACTATGGCTACACCTTC. The encoded protein is CASGGAGGHNYGYTF.

This clone was observed once. V and J are TRBV7-9 and TRBJ2-7; 14 bases align to TRBD2. With V trimmed by 0 bases and J by 1 base, 5 bases remained unmatched. The CDR3 is made up of 18 amino acids. Germline V gene sequence: CDR1 SEHNR, CDR2 FQNEAQ (reference sequence). In nucleotides, the CDR3 is TGTGCCAGCAGCTTAGCAGGGACTAGCGGGAGACGGTCCTACGAGCAGTACTTC. This gives the protein CASSLAGTSGRRSYEQYF.

J is TRBJ2-7 and V is TRBV5-5; no definite D call. CDR1 and CDR2 (germline): SGHKS, YYEKEE (reference sequence). The CDR3 has 11 residues. V lost 3 bases and J lost 7, with 8 bases in between. The CDR3 here is CASSWAGEQYF. The CDR3 nucleotides are TGTGCCAGCAGCTGGGCCGGAGAGCAGTACTTC.

The V and J genes are TRBV13 and TRBJ2-3, with 11 bases fitting TRBD2. The CDR3 is 17 residues long. Losses at the gene ends were 3 bases for V and 0 bases for J; bases not matched to a gene: 5. CDR1 is PRHDT and CDR2 is FYEKMQ in the germline V gene (reference sequence). The CDR3 reads CASSFWTSGRSTDTQYF. In DNA, the CDR3 is TGTGCCAGCAGCTTCTGGACTAGCGGGCGGAGCACAGATACGCAGTATTTT.

The gene calls are TRBV5-4 and TRBJ2-3, with unresolved D. CDR1 and CDR2 from the germline V gene are SGHNT and YYREEE (reference sequence). The V end was cut by 0 bases, the J end by 0 bases, with 8 bases between. There are 15 residues in the CDR3. The CDR3 reads CASSLDSASTDTQYF. The CDR3 nucleotides read TGTGCCAGCAGCTTGGACAGTGCTAGCACAGATACGCAGTATTTT. Full variable domain (missing parts from reference TRBV5-4 and TRBJ2-3): ETGVTQSPTHLIKTRGQQVTLRCSSQSGHNTVSWYQQALGQGPQFIFQYYREEENGRGNFPPRFSGLQFPNYSSELNVNALELDDSALYLCASSLDSASTDTQYFGPGTRLTVL.

This clone was recorded once. The chain uses TRBV18 and TRBJ1-1, with 8 bases that match TRBD1. The CDR3 length is 15 residues. The V segment lost 4 bases and the J segment 1 base; nucleotides outside the gene matches: 5. CDR1 and CDR2 (germline): KGHSH, LQKENI. The CDR3, as DNA: TGTGCCAGCTCACTCGGGACAGGACCGAACACTGAAGCTTTCTTT. It encodes CASSLGTGPNTEAFF.

The rearrangement links TRBV2 to TRBJ1-5; TRBD1 aligns across 8 bases. With 5 bases clipped from V and 6 bases from J, the junction kept 9 bases outside the gene matches. The CDR3 contains 15 residues. The V gene's germline CDR1 is SNHLY and CDR2 FYNNEI. The CDR3 region is CASSLETGDGQPQHF. CDR3 DNA sequence: TGTGCCAGCAGTCTTGAGACAGGGGACGGTCAGCCCCAGCATTTT.

J is TRBJ1-1 and V is TRBV27, with 9 bases identical to TRBD1. The CDR3 is 16 residues long. Germline V lookup: CDR1 MNHEY, CDR2 SMNVEV (reference sequence). With 2 bases clipped from V and 6 bases from J, the junction kept 10 bases outside the gene matches. The CDR3 nucleotides read TGTGCCAGCAGTTTAGAGTACAGGGGGCGAGGCGCTGAAGCTTTCTTT. This codes for CASSLEYRGRGAEAFF.

The CDR3 protein is CASSLEGLAGARNQETQYF. DNA for the CDR3: TGCGCCAGCAGCTTGGAAGGACTAGCGGGGGCAAGGAACCAAGAGACCCAGTACTTC. This sequence joins TRBV5-1 and TRBJ2-5; 13 nucleotides align to TRBD2. This CDR3 has 19 residues. The V gene's germline CDR1 is SGHRS and CDR2 YFSETQ. The J segment lost 0 bases and the V segment lost 0 bases, leaving 8 bases of the junction unmatched.

The chain combines TRBV4-2 with TRBJ2-7; 11 nucleotides line up with TRBD2. The germline V gene encodes CDR1 LGHNA and CDR2 YNFKEQ. The CDR3 loop spans 17 amino acids. V lost 4 bases to trimming and J lost 5 bases; unmatched junction nucleotides: 13. The CDR3 region has the DNA TGTGCCAGCAGCCCCCGGGGTAGCGGGGGGGCTCCGAACGAGCAGTACTTC. Translation: CASSPRGSGGAPNEQYF.

The CDR3 bases are TGTGCCAGCATTGCAGGGCGGCAAGAGACCCAGTACTTC. Protein product: CASIAGRQETQYF. This chain joins TRBV2 and TRBJ2-5; TRBD1 might be the D (5 bases). The germline V gene encodes CDR1 SNHLY and CDR2 FYNNEI. This CDR3 region has 13 residues. V was clipped by 7 bases and J by 2 bases, with 11 bases between them.

The chain combines TRBV6-5 with TRBJ1-2; weak D call: TRBD1 (6 bases). Trimming removed 2 bases from V and 5 bases from J, with 18 bases in between. The germline V gene has CDR1 MNHEY and CDR2 SVGAGI. The CDR3 extends over 16 amino acids. The CDR3 DNA follows: TGTGCCAGCAGTTACGGTGCCTCAGGGGCTGGGTATGGCTACACCTTC. It yields the protein CASSYGASGAGYGYTF.

The rearrangement joins TRBV19 to TRBJ2-7; D is perhaps TRBD2 (6 bases). CDR3 length: 16 amino acids. The ends were cut back, 1 base at V and 0 bases at J, with 13 bases in the middle. CDR1 LNHDA and CDR2 SQIVND come from the germline V gene (reference sequence). The chain's CDR3 is CASSIGFGGISYEQYF. The CDR3 bases are TGTGCCAGTAGTATAGGGTTTGGCGGGATCTCCTACGAGCAGTACTTC.

On this clone itself: Germline and junction disagree at one end, which may indicate a read error. This chain joins TRBV27 and TRBJ2-3; tentatively, D is TRBD1 (6 bases). CDR1 and CDR2 from the germline V gene are MNHEY and SMNVEV (reference sequence). CDR3 length equals 14 residues. The DNA for the CDR3 is TGTGCCAGTTCTTGGGGCAGGGGCACCGATACGCAGTATTTT. It encodes CASSWGRGTDTQYF.

This chain joins TRBV16 and TRBJ1-1; the match to TRBD1 covers 8 bases. Germline values: CDR1 KGHSY, CDR2 FQNENV. The CDR3 is made up of 16 amino acids. V shed 8 bases, J shed 4 bases, and the junction held 15 bases outside the gene matches. The CDR3 coding sequence is TGTGCCAGCCTAAAAAAGCTCCAGGGGGCGGGCACTGAAGCTTTCTTT. It is translated as CASLKKLQGAGTEAFF.

The rearrangement joins TRBV4-2 to TRBJ1-6; no firm D call. Germline values: CDR1 LGHNA, CDR2 YNFKEQ. Trimming shortened V by 1 base and J by 0 bases, and 13 bases separated the two germline ends. This CDR3 has 18 amino acids. In nucleotides, the CDR3 is TGTGCCAGCAGCCAAGTTCCAGGAGGGAGCTCCTATAATTCACCCCTCCACTTT. This sequence encodes CASSQVPGGSSYNSPLHF.

The rearrangement links TRBV6-1 to TRBJ2-7; 8 nucleotides agree with TRBD1. This CDR3 region has 15 residues. The junction had 10 bases not matched to a gene; V was cut back by 7 bases and J by 2 bases. Germline-derived CDR1 and CDR2 are MNHNS and SASEGT. This CDR3 reads CASNMRTGSPYEQYF. The CDR3, as DNA: TGTGCCAGCAATATGAGGACAGGGTCCCCCTACGAGCAGTACTTC.

The table lists this clone with a count of one. The chain combines TRBV6-1 with TRBJ2-3, with TRBD2 matching 8 bases. The CDR3 runs 14 residues. Germline lookup yields CDR1 MNHNS and CDR2 SASEGT. V was pared by 2 bases and J by 6 bases, with 4 bases of the junction left unmatched. The CDR3 loop is CASSELSSGDTQYF. Written as DNA, the CDR3 is TGTGCCAGCAGTGAACTATCTAGCGGGGATACGCAGTATTTT.

V usage is TRBV19 and J usage is TRBJ2-7; 10 bases agree with TRBD2. The trim removed 5 bases at V and 4 bases at J, leaving 11 bases unmatched. Germline loops: CDR1 LNHDA, CDR2 SQIVND (reference sequence). CDR3 length: 16 amino acids. This CDR3 is CASSGRSGRIWYEQYF. The CDR3, as DNA: TGTGCCAGTAGTGGCCGTAGCGGGAGGATTTGGTACGAGCAGTACTTC.

The V call is TRBV19, the J call TRBJ2-3; 8 nucleotides agree with TRBD1. This CDR3 comprises 14 residues. Germline trimming cut 7 bases from V and 4 bases from J; bases unmatched to any gene: 7. CDR1 LNHDA and CDR2 SQIVND come from the germline V gene (reference sequence). The CDR3 loop reads CASNPGTGPDTQYF. CDR3 bases: TGTGCCAGTAATCCCGGGACAGGTCCAGATACGCAGTATTTT.

CDR3 region: CASSLTWPSEHNEQFF. CDR3 nucleotide sequence: TGTGCCAGCAGTCTGACTTGGCCTAGCGAGCACAATGAGCAGTTCTTC. The chain has TRBV13 and TRBJ2-1, with D possibly matching TRBD2 (6 bases). This CDR3 region has 16 residues. CDR1 is PRHDT, CDR2 FYEKMQ, per germline (reference sequence). The ends were cut back, 6 bases at V and 5 bases at J, with 20 bases in the middle.

This clone was observed a handful of times. CDR3 amino acids: CASNRANTEAFF. The CDR3 nucleotides read TGTGCCAGTAACAGGGCTAACACTGAAGCTTTCTTT. The V call is TRBV19, the J call TRBJ1-1, with D maybe TRBD1 (6 bases). V dropped 7 bases and J dropped 2 bases, with 8 bases sitting between them. Germline V lookup: CDR1 LNHDA, CDR2 SQIVND (reference sequence). The CDR3 loop spans 12 amino acids.

The CDR3 sequence: CASRDLAGGGNEQFF. In DNA, the CDR3 is TGTGCCAGCAGGGACCTAGCGGGAGGGGGTAATGAGCAGTTCTTC. The chain joins TRBV6-6 to TRBJ2-1, with TRBD2 identical over 12 bases. The CDR3 is made up of 15 amino acids. Germline V CDR1 and CDR2: MNHNY, SVGAGI (reference sequence). V lost 6 bases, J lost 7 bases, and 7 bases stayed unmatched.

V gene TRBV7-9 combines with J gene TRBJ2-2, with 8 bases lining up with TRBD1. The CDR3 is made up of 16 amino acids. The trim removed 4 bases at V and 4 bases at J, leaving 8 bases unmatched. CDR1 is SEHNR, CDR2 FQNEAQ, per germline (reference sequence). The CDR3 reads CASSSSQGAVTGELFF. CDR3 in DNA: TGTGCCAGCAGCTCAAGCCAGGGGGCTGTCACCGGGGAGCTGTTTTTT.

V gene TRBV5-4 combines with J gene TRBJ2-7, with 11 bases aligning to TRBD2. Germline trimming cut 4 bases from V and 2 bases from J; bases unmatched to any gene: 2. From germline, CDR1 is SGHNT and CDR2 YYREEE (reference sequence). The CDR3 consists of 14 residues. The CDR3 sequence: CASSPLAGAYEQYF. The DNA of the CDR3 is TGTGCCAGCAGCCCACTAGCGGGGGCCTACGAGCAGTACTTC.

The chain employs TRBV11-2 and TRBJ2-5; 11 nucleotides align to TRBD2. This CDR3 comprises 14 residues. Germline-derived CDR1 and CDR2 are SGHAT and FQNNGV. The ends lost 4 bases at V and 5 bases at J; junction bases unmatched: 3. CDR3 DNA: TGTGCCAGCAGCTATAGCGGGAGGGCCGAGACCCAGTACTTC. Its protein product is CASSYSGRAETQYF.

Comments on this clone: A read error may account for a junction end that differs from germline. The chain links TRBV7-7 to TRBJ2-2; tentatively, D is TRBD1 (6 bases). Germline V gives CDR1 SSHAT, CDR2 FNYEAQ (reference sequence). The CDR3 is 13 residues long. CDR3 DNA sequence: TGTGCTAGCAGCTTAGCCGGGACAGGGGAGCTGTTTTTT. It specifies CASSLAGTGELFF.

The V call is TRBV5-1, the J call TRBJ2-3, with D perhaps matching TRBD2 (6 bases). Germline V gene lookup returns CDR1 SGHRS and CDR2 YFSETQ. CDR3 length: 20 residues. The ends were cut back, 2 bases at V and 3 bases at J, with 28 bases in the middle. The CDR3 sequence: CASSLLGPKRVNPTTDTQYF. CDR3 sequence (DNA): TGCGCCAGCAGCTTACTTGGACCAAAGCGGGTCAATCCCACTACAGATACGCAGTATTTT.

V usage is TRBV5-1 and J usage is TRBJ2-5; 8 bases align to TRBD1. The trim removed 0 bases at V and 3 bases at J, leaving 7 bases unmatched. The CDR3 is made up of 16 amino acids. Germline V lookup: CDR1 SGHRS, CDR2 YFSETQ. CDR3 sequence (DNA): TGCGCCAGCAGCTTGGGGACAGGGTTTAGGGAAGAGACCCAGTACTTC. Translated, it gives CASSLGTGFREETQYF.